Each of the 9 T cell receptor beta chains below was sequenced from the same sample in a study of identical twins. In TCRdb, the 5' RACE reads were re-called with MiXCR into one record per CDR3 protein. Of approximately 890,000 distinct CDR3 sequences listed, roughly 12% are singletons. In addition, the sample was reused for a study of yellow fever vaccine responses in identical twins.

The sequencing input was PBMCs. Every receptor here comes from a young woman in good health.

This chain joins TRBV6-2 or TRBV6-3 and TRBJ1-5, with 8 positions matching TRBD1. CDR1 and CDR2 (germline): MNHEY, SVGEGT. V shed 5 bases, J shed 0 bases, and the junction held 6 bases outside the gene matches. The CDR3 has 16 residues. The CDR3 sequence is CASSTTGAYSNQPQHF. Here the CDR3 DNA reads TGTGCCAGCAGTACGACAGGGGCTTATAGCAATCAGCCCCAGCATTTT.

In DNA, the CDR3 is TGTGCCACCAGTGGGGGAGGCCTCTCTGGGGCCAACGTCCTGACTTTC. This codes for CATSGGGLSGANVLTF. V usage is TRBV24-1 and J usage is TRBJ2-6, with D tentatively TRBD2 (6 bases). CDR3 length: 16 residues. Germline-derived CDR1 and CDR2 are KGHDR and SFDVKD. Trimming stripped 5 bases from V and 0 bases from J, with 10 bases between.

This clonotype showed up just once. One end of the junction varies from germline; a read error may be responsible. V usage is TRBV6-5 and J usage is TRBJ2-7, with 12 positions matching TRBD2. This CDR3 spans 15 amino acids. Germline values: CDR1 MNHEY, CDR2 SVGAGI. In nucleotides, the CDR3 is TGTGCCGGCAGTTCGGCGTCACTAGCGGGAGGCGAGCAGTACTTC. Amino acids: CAGSSASLAGGEQYF.

The gene calls are TRBV10-3 and TRBJ1-1, with D possibly TRBD1 on 5 matching bases. The germline gives CDR1 ENHRY, CDR2 SYGVKD. This CDR3 region has 16 residues. V was shortened by 1 base and J by 1 base, with 13 bases between the two germline ends. The CDR3 here is CAISELGGIKNTEAFF. The CDR3 bases are TGTGCCATCAGTGAGTTGGGGGGTATTAAGAACACTGAAGCTTTCTTT.

This clonotype was observed a handful of times. The V gene is TRBV11-2, the J gene TRBJ1-2; no firm D call. Trimming took off 3 bases at V and 2 bases at J, with 10 bases between the two ends. CDR3 length: 14 residues. The V gene's germline CDR1 is SGHAT and CDR2 FQNNGV. The CDR3 protein is CASSLSSRNYGYTF. CDR3 sequence (DNA): TGTGCCAGCAGCTTGAGTAGTCGAAACTATGGCTACACCTTC.

This clonotype was seen a few times. The chain is built from TRBV28 and TRBJ2-1, with 7 bases identical to TRBD2. Germline lookup yields CDR1 MDHEN and CDR2 SYDVKM. The trim removed 10 bases at V and 7 bases at J, leaving 16 bases unmatched. This CDR3 has 15 residues. CDR3 sequence: CATHGSGRGYNEQFF. CDR3 DNA sequence: TGTGCCACCCACGGGAGCGGGCGGGGGTATAATGAGCAGTTCTTC.

The chain carries TRBV9 and TRBJ2-1; 13 bases align to TRBD2. The V gene end was trimmed by 3 bases and the J gene end by 6 bases; junction bases not matched to a gene: 6. The V gene's germline CDR1 is SGDLS and CDR2 YYNGEE. The CDR3 covers 16 residues. CDR3: CASSATRLAGGNEQFF. CDR3 nucleotides: TGTGCCAGCAGCGCAACCCGACTAGCGGGAGGCAATGAGCAGTTCTTC.

V usage is TRBV7-9 and J usage is TRBJ1-2; 7 bases map to TRBD1. This CDR3 comprises 14 residues. The V gene end was trimmed by 4 bases and the J gene end by 3 bases; junction bases not matched to a gene: 5. The germline V gene encodes CDR1 SEHNR and CDR2 FQNEAQ (reference sequence). DNA of the CDR3: TGTGCCAGCAGCTCCCCCGGGACAGACTATGGCTACACCTTC. As protein: CASSSPGTDYGYTF.

This clonotype was observed a handful of times. This rearrangement joins TRBV19 to TRBJ2-3; 9 nucleotides match TRBD2. The CDR3 loop spans 15 amino acids. CDR1 LNHDA and CDR2 SQIVND come from the germline V gene (reference sequence). Trimming cost V 5 bases and J 5 bases; bases outside gene matches: 8. In nucleotides, the CDR3 is TGTGCCAGTAGTCTGTTAGCGGGAGTGGTAGATACGCAGTATTTT. It codes for CASSLLAGVVDTQYF.